Below, 30 T cell receptor beta chains from the same sample are listed, as sequenced in a study of shared clonotypes between healthy human individuals. The method was immunoSEQ multiplex PCR; TCRdb's version includes in-frame clones alone and lacks a portion of them. The top ten clones hold 1.7% of a sample with approximately 2,200,000 clones, 85% to 95% of them seen once. Naive CD8 cells were CD45RO-negative, positively selected for CCR7, excluding terminally differentiated effector memory CD45RA+ cells. The sequenced sample was naive CD8+ T cells from PBMCs. The receptors here all came from a man aged 18 to 35 in good health. Some clones in this sample may be carry-over from other donors' samples.

This chain connects TRBV4-3 to TRBJ2-2; D is perhaps TRBD2 (6 bases). Trimming took 3 bases from V and 0 from J, leaving 14 bases between them. Germline assignment: CDR1 LGHNA and CDR2 YSLEER. The CDR3 extends over 17 amino acids. This chain's CDR3 is CASSHGTGLSNTGELFF. DNA for the CDR3: TGCGCCAGCAGCCATGGAACGGGACTCTCGAACACCGGGGAGCTGTTTTTT.

The genes are TRBV7-9 and TRBJ1-4, with 7 bases aligning to TRBD1. This CDR3 spans 18 amino acids. V shed 4 bases and J 4 bases; nucleotides not matched to a gene: 15. Germline-derived CDR1 and CDR2 are SEHNR and FQNEAQ (reference sequence). The CDR3 bases are TGTGCCAGCAGCTCGAGCCGACAGGGTCCTCTGTTTAATGAAAAACTGTTTTTT. This encodes CASSSSRQGPLFNEKLFF.

The rearrangement links TRBV2 to TRBJ2-7, with D perhaps given as TRBD1 or TRBD2 (5 bases each). The CDR3 totals 14 residues. Trimming took off 0 bases at V and 4 bases at J, with 10 bases between the two ends. Looked up from germline, CDR1 is SNHLY and CDR2 is FYNNEI. Here the CDR3 DNA reads TGTGCCAGCAGTGAAGCCCCTGGGGGATACGAGCAGTACTTC. It specifies CASSEAPGGYEQYF. Combining the CDR3 with reference TRBV2 and TRBJ2-7 gives the whole variable domain EPEVTQTPSHQVTQMGQEVILRCVPISNHLYFYWYRQILGQKVEFLVSFYNNEISEKSEIFDDQFSVERPDGSNFTLKIRSTKLEDSAMYFCASSEAPGGYEQYFGPGTRLTVT.

The rearrangement uses TRBV6-5 and TRBJ2-7, with 10 bases fitting TRBD1. This CDR3 region has 15 residues. With 7 bases clipped from V and 4 bases from J, the junction kept 10 bases outside the gene matches. Germline V lookup: CDR1 MNHEY, CDR2 SVGAGI. The CDR3 sequence is CASISTGTGAYEQYF. In DNA form, the CDR3 reads TGTGCCAGCATCTCCACCGGGACAGGGGCGTACGAGCAGTACTTC.

V is TRBV30 and J is TRBJ1-4; D not certain. The V end was cut by 1 base, the J end by 12 bases, with 3 bases between. The germline gives CDR1 GTSNPN, CDR2 SVGIG (reference sequence). The CDR3 covers 9 residues. CDR3 nucleotides: TGTGCCTGGAGTGGGGAACTGTTTTTT. It specifies CAWSGELFF.

The chain joins TRBV30 to TRBJ2-1; 11 bases are a match to TRBD2. Germline CDR1 is GTSNPN and CDR2 is SVGIG (reference sequence). V shed 0 bases and J 6 bases; nucleotides not matched to a gene: 4. This CDR3 has 15 residues. The chain's CDR3 is CAWSVSSGRSNEQFF. In DNA form, the CDR3 reads TGTGCCTGGAGTGTCTCTAGCGGGAGGTCCAATGAGCAGTTCTTC.

CDR3 residues: CASSLADTPGTLYEQYF. As DNA, the CDR3 is TGTGCCAGCAGCTTAGCAGATACTCCCGGGACGCTCTACGAGCAGTACTTC. The chain joins TRBV7-9 to TRBJ2-7, with D perhaps assigned TRBD1 or TRBD2 (5 bases each). The length of the CDR3 is 17 residues. V lost 0 bases and J lost 3, with 18 bases in between. Germline loops: CDR1 SEHNR, CDR2 FQNEAQ (reference sequence).

The gene calls are TRBV7-9 and TRBJ1-2; 8 bases agree with TRBD1. Germline lookup yields CDR1 SEHNR and CDR2 FQNEAQ (reference sequence). V lost 2 bases and J lost 3; bases outside the gene matches: 2. This CDR3 contains 14 residues. CDR3 sequence reads: CASSLRGQDYGYTF. CDR3 nucleotides: TGTGCCAGCAGCTTAAGGGGACAGGACTATGGCTACACCTTC. Supplemented by reference TRBV7-9 and TRBJ1-2, the full variable domain reads DTGVSQNPRHKITKRGQNVTFRCDPISEHNRLYWYRQTLGQGPEFLTYFQNEAQLEKSRLLSDRFSAERPKGSFSTLEIQRTEQGDSAMYLCASSLRGQDYGYTFGSGTRLTVV.

This rearrangement joins TRBV25-1 to TRBJ1-2; D not certain. This CDR3 has 13 amino acids. The germline V gene encodes CDR1 MGHDK and CDR2 SYGVNS. Trimming took 2 bases from V and 4 from J, leaving 8 bases between them. The CDR3 DNA sequence: TGTGCCAGCAGTGAAAGGTCCAGCTATGGCTACACCTTC. Its protein is CASSERSSYGYTF.

This rearrangement joins TRBV13 to TRBJ1-3; perhaps TRBD1 as D (6 bases). Trimming pared 0 bases from V and 3 bases from J, leaving 21 bases between. Germline V gene sequence: CDR1 PRHDT, CDR2 FYEKMQ (reference sequence). CDR3 length: 19 amino acids. CDR3 amino acids: CASSLGREGGPAYGNTIYF. CDR3 coding DNA: TGTGCCAGCAGCTTAGGCCGAGAGGGGGGGCCAGCGTATGGAAACACCATATATTTT.

This clone occurred a few times. The chain uses TRBV28 and TRBJ1-1; D is uncertain. From germline, CDR1 is MDHEN and CDR2 SYDVKM. The CDR3 runs 14 residues. Trimming removed 3 bases from V and 4 bases from J, with 12 bases in between. The CDR3 protein is CASSFGETPTEAFF. The CDR3 bases are TGTGCCAGCAGTTTCGGGGAGACACCCACTGAAGCTTTCTTT.

V gene TRBV4-1 combines with J gene TRBJ2-2, with a possible D match to TRBD2 (7 bases). V was shortened by 1 base and J by 4 bases, with 16 bases between the two germline ends. This CDR3 contains 17 residues. Germline-derived CDR1 and CDR2 are MGHRA and YSYEKL. The CDR3: CASSQGPGGSSTGELFF. The CDR3 DNA reads as TGCGCCAGCAGCCAAGGTCCGGGGGGCTCAAGCACCGGGGAGCTGTTTTTT.

The J gene is TRBJ1-2, the V gene TRBV7-9, with TRBD1 matching 10 bases. The CDR3 totals 14 residues. V gave up 5 bases and J gave up 8 bases; unmatched junction bases: 8. Germline V gene data show CDR1 as SEHNR and CDR2 as FQNEAQ (reference sequence). The chain's CDR3 is CASSIPDRGKGYTF. DNA for the CDR3: TGTGCCAGCAGCATCCCGGACAGGGGGAAGGGCTACACCTTC.

The CDR3 DNA reads as TGTGCCAGCAGCGTACTCGGCGGGAGTTACACAGATACGCAGTATTTT. Translating gives CASSVLGGSYTDTQYF. J is TRBJ2-3 and V is TRBV9, with TRBD2 identical over 7 bases. This CDR3 has 16 amino acids. V shed 1 base, J shed 2 bases, and the junction held 7 bases outside the gene matches. Germline V gene lookup returns CDR1 SGDLS and CDR2 YYNGEE.

Only one count was recorded for this clone. The sample carries other DNA sequences with the same CDR3. This sequence joins TRBV19 and TRBJ1-1; no firm D call. The CDR3 consists of 12 residues. With 2 bases removed from V and 2 bases from J, the gap between germline ends came to 3 bases. The germline V gene has CDR1 LNHDA and CDR2 SQIVND (reference sequence). The CDR3 protein is CASSIFNTEAFF. In nucleotides, the CDR3 is TGTGCCAGTAGTATATTTAACACTGAAGCTTTCTTT. Based on the CDR3 plus reference TRBV19 and TRBJ1-1, the full variable domain is DGGITQSPKYLFRKEGQNVTLSCEQNLNHDAMYWYRQDPGQGLRLIYYSQIVNDFQKGDIAEGYSVSREKKESFPLTVTSAQKNPTAFYLCASSIFNTEAFFGQGTRLTVV.

This clone came up once. The chain combines TRBV5-6 with TRBJ1-1; D remains ambiguous. Trimming pared 2 bases from V and 4 bases from J, leaving 9 bases between. CDR3 length: 13 amino acids. CDR1 is SGHDT, CDR2 YYEEEE, per germline. This chain's CDR3 is CASSFSDRTEAFF. The CDR3 DNA sequence: TGTGCCAGCAGCTTTTCAGATCGCACTGAAGCTTTCTTT.

The chain couples TRBV6-5 to TRBJ2-7, with D perhaps given as TRBD1 or TRBD2 (5 bases each). Deletions cut 2 bases from V and 7 bases from J, with 18 bases between. The CDR3 has 15 residues. The germline V gene encodes CDR1 MNHEY and CDR2 SVGAGI. In nucleotides, the CDR3 is TGTGCCAGCAGTTACGCGGCCGGGACCTACGTTGAGCAGTACTTC. Residues: CASSYAAGTYVEQYF.

The chain couples TRBV15 to TRBJ2-2, with D hard to call. Per germline, CDR1 LNHNV and CDR2 YYDKDF (reference sequence). V lost 0 bases and J 4 bases, leaving 15 bases between the germline ends. The CDR3 length is 17 residues. The CDR3 bases are TGTGCCACCAGCAGAGATCGGGCAGTAGGACGCACCGGGGAGCTGTTTTTT. It encodes CATSRDRAVGRTGELFF.

This sequence joins TRBV2 and TRBJ2-7, with D possibly being TRBD1 (6 bases). The germline V gene encodes CDR1 SNHLY and CDR2 FYNNEI. The CDR3 contains 12 residues. The CDR3 is CAGLWGRSEQYF. CDR3 bases: TGTGCTGGGCTTTGGGGGCGTAGCGAGCAGTACTTC.

The chain has TRBV7-8 and TRBJ2-2, with TRBD1 matching 8 bases. J gave up 4 bases and V 5 bases, and 3 bases lay outside the gene matches. This CDR3 is built from 14 residues. Germline CDR1 reads SGHVS; CDR2 reads FQNEAQ. The CDR3 region has the DNA TGTGCCAGCAGCCACAGGGGGAGCACCGGGGAGCTGTTTTTT. This translates into CASSHRGSTGELFF.

The rearrangement links TRBV29-1 to TRBJ2-7, with 10 positions matching TRBD2. The V and J ends lost 3 bases and 6 bases, in that order; junction bases with no gene match: 11. CDR1 SQVTM and CDR2 ANQGSEA come from the germline V gene. This CDR3 is 15 amino acids long. CDR3 DNA sequence: TGCAGCGTTGAGTTGGGACTAGCGTATAATCCCGAGCAGTACTTC. It codes for CSVELGLAYNPEQYF.

This chain links TRBV6-6 with TRBJ2-7, with a weak D call TRBD1 (6 bases). The germline V and J ends were trimmed by 4 bases and 2 bases, with 12 bases remaining between them. Germline values: CDR1 MNHNY, CDR2 SVGAGI (reference sequence). CDR3 size: 14 residues. The CDR3 bases are TGTGCCAGCAGTTTCGGGGCAGGGGCCTACGAGCAGTACTTC. It translates to CASSFGAGAYEQYF.

With regard to this clone: Within the sample, other DNA sequences also encode this same CDR3. This chain links TRBV29-1 with TRBJ1-2; no definite D call. The germline V and J ends were trimmed by 5 bases and 4 bases, with 8 bases remaining between them. CDR3 length equals 11 residues. Germline V lookup: CDR1 SQVTM, CDR2 ANQGSEA. The CDR3 coding sequence is TGCAGCGTTTTGGGCCTCTATGGCTACACCTTC. It translates to CSVLGLYGYTF.

This rearrangement joins TRBV5-1 to TRBJ2-3; 13 bases map to TRBD2. CDR3 size: 16 residues. V lost 4 bases and J lost 2; bases outside the gene matches: 4. Germline lookup yields CDR1 SGHRS and CDR2 YFSETQ. The DNA for the CDR3 is TGCGCCAGCAGCCCGGGACTAGCGGGGATCACAGATACGCAGTATTTT. Residues: CASSPGLAGITDTQYF.

J is TRBJ2-7 and V is TRBV14, with D possibly being TRBD1 (6 bases). CDR1 and CDR2 from the germline V gene are SGHDN and FVKESK. The CDR3 has 14 residues. The germline V and J ends were trimmed by 4 bases and 3 bases, with 13 bases remaining between them. The CDR3 protein is CASSLSGQSYEQYF. The CDR3 coding sequence is TGTGCCAGCAGCCTATCTGGACAGAGCTACGAGCAGTACTTC.

J is TRBJ2-7 and V is TRBV27; D may correspond to TRBD1 or TRBD2 (5 bases each). The germline V gene has CDR1 MNHEY and CDR2 SMNVEV (reference sequence). This CDR3 has 13 amino acids. With 10 bases removed from V and 2 bases from J, the gap between germline ends came to 15 bases. The CDR3 coding sequence is TGTGCCAAAATGGGACGTACGACCTACGAGCAGTACTTC. It codes for CAKMGRTTYEQYF.

The chain employs TRBV27 and TRBJ2-2, with D unclear. Germline lookup yields CDR1 MNHEY and CDR2 SMNVEV (reference sequence). This CDR3 spans 14 amino acids. Trimming removed 6 bases at V and 5 bases at J, with 13 bases between. In nucleotides, the CDR3 is TGTGCCAGCAGCCTGGTAGACGGAACCGGGGAGCTGTTTTTT. This translates into CASSLVDGTGELFF.

This clone occurred a few times. V and J are TRBV27 and TRBJ1-5; the D gene is possibly TRBD1 (6 bases). The length of the CDR3 is 14 residues. Germline-derived CDR1 and CDR2 are MNHEY and SMNVEV (reference sequence). V was shortened by 6 bases and J by 1 base, with 10 bases between the two germline ends. In DNA form, the CDR3 reads TGTGCCAGCAGCGGAGGGGGAAGCAATCAGCCCCAGCATTTT. It codes for CASSGGGSNQPQHF.

This chain links TRBV28 with TRBJ2-1; D gene ambiguous. The ends were cut back, 2 bases at V and 4 bases at J, with 12 bases in the middle. The CDR3 is 15 residues long. Germline CDR1 reads MDHEN; CDR2 reads SYDVKM. CDR3 DNA sequence: TGTGCCAGCAGTTTAGACCTAAGATTTTACAATGAGCAGTTCTTC. Its protein is CASSLDLRFYNEQFF.

With regard to this clone: The sample holds other DNA sequences that translate to the same CDR3. The chain employs TRBV9 and TRBJ2-4; D tentatively reads TRBD1 or TRBD2 (5 bases each). This CDR3 comprises 14 residues. The germline V and J ends were trimmed by 4 bases and 0 bases, with 8 bases remaining between them. Germline V CDR1 and CDR2: SGDLS, YYNGEE. The CDR3 sequence is CASSPGTAKNIQYF. The CDR3 region has the DNA TGTGCCAGCAGCCCAGGGACAGCCAAAAACATTCAGTACTTC.